A selection of T cell receptor beta chains follows, all from one sample in a study of blood T cells in healthy people across ages. TCRdb reprocessed the 5' RACE reads via MiXCR and lists one record per CDR3 protein. The data hold around 700,000 distinct CDR3 sequences, with 20% to 25% observed a single time. These records were also assigned to another study, of T cells of mothers and their children.

Material for sequencing was blood. These receptors all come from a boy under 18 in good health. Each CDR3 is given with its conserved first and last residue. The D gene is left open where the match is weak. Size is omitted from some rows. Given values are once, few, many or a class for expanded clones.

d_call,v_call,clone_size,j_call,cdr3_nt,cdr3_aa
TRBD2,TRBV7-9,-,TRBJ2-1,TGTGCCAGCAGTTCACCGGGACTACCAAATGAGCAGTTCTTC,CASSSPGLPNEQFF
-,TRBV5-1,few,TRBJ2-1,TGCGCCAGCAGCTTGATACCGGCCGGGGCCGGGGGGCAGTTCTTC,CASSLIPAGAGGQFF
TRBD2,TRBV5-1,-,TRBJ2-1,TGCGCCAGCAGCTTCGGGGGTAGCGGGATCTACAATGAGCAGTTCTTC,CASSFGGSGIYNEQFF
-,TRBV7-2,few,TRBJ2-7,TGTGCCAGCAGCTTAGTCGTTGTACAGCTACCCTACGAGCAGTACTTC,CASSLVVVQLPYEQYF
-,TRBV3-1,few,TRBJ1-2,TGTGCCAGCAGCCAAAAGGCCGACTATGGCTACACCTTC,CASSQKADYGYTF
-,TRBV6-5,-,TRBJ2-2,TGTGCCAGCAGTTACTGGCAGGGGAACACCGGGGAGCTGTTTTTT,CASSYWQGNTGELFF
-,TRBV29-1,few,TRBJ2-1,TGCAGCGTTGATACAGGTACAGGCAATGAGCAGTTCTTC,CSVDTGTGNEQFF
TRBD1,TRBV3-1,-,TRBJ1-1,TGTGCCAGCAGCCAATTTGCAGGGGGCTTTTCTGAAGCTTTCTTT,CASSQFAGGFSEAFF
TRBD1,TRBV12-3/TRBV12-4,few,TRBJ2-4,TGTGCCAGCAGGGAACAGGGGGCGGACATTCAGTACTTC,CASREQGADIQYF
-,TRBV18,few,TRBJ2-7,TGTGCCAGCTCACCACGGGGTGAAAGCTCCTACGAGCAGTACTTC,CASSPRGESSYEQYF
-,TRBV7-8,-,TRBJ2-7,TGTGCCAGCAGCTTCATGTGGCCCGGGACCGAACCCTACGAGCAGTACTTC,CASSFMWPGTEPYEQYF
-,TRBV6-2/TRBV6-3,-,TRBJ2-7,TGTGCCAGCAGGAAGTCAGGGTCGTACGAGCAGTACTTC,CASRKSGSYEQYF
-,TRBV6-1,few,TRBJ2-7,TGTGCCAGCAACTTCCCCGAGCAGTACTTC,CASNFPEQYF
-,TRBV15,-,TRBJ2-5,TGTGCCACCAGCAGATCGAGCGGCAGCCAAGAGACCCAGTACTTC,CATSRSSGSQETQYF
-,TRBV4-2,-,TRBJ2-1,TGTGCCAGCAGCCAAGAAAGGGCCTACAGAGGCTCCTACAATGAGCAGTTCTTC,CASSQERAYRGSYNEQFF
-,TRBV12-3/TRBV12-4,-,TRBJ2-5,TGTGCCAGCAGTTTAGGTCCAGGGGAAGAGACCCAGTACTTC,CASSLGPGEETQYF
-,TRBV29-1,few,TRBJ1-1,TGCAGCGTTGAACCCAGGTTGAACACTGAAGCTTTCTTT,CSVEPRLNTEAFF
TRBD1,TRBV28,few,TRBJ2-5,TGTGCCAGCAGTACTTGGACAGGGCAAGAGACCCAGTACTTC,CASSTWTGQETQYF
-,TRBV20-1,-,TRBJ1-3,-,CSARVGSGNTLYF
-,TRBV5-1,few,TRBJ2-3,TGCGCCAGCAGCTTGGGGGACGCCACAGATACGCAGTATTTT,CASSLGDATDTQYF
TRBD1,TRBV14,few,TRBJ1-2,TGTGCCAGCAGCCAAGATGGAGGGGACAGGGGATATGGCTACACCTTC,CASSQDGGDRGYGYTF
TRBD2,TRBV9,-,TRBJ2-2,TGTGCCAGCAGCGTACCCGAGCGGGAAAGTAACACCGGGGAGCTGTTTTTT,CASSVPERESNTGELFF
TRBD2,TRBV7-6,-,TRBJ2-1,TGTGCCAGCAGCTTAGTTGGCGGGGGGTCTGGTACTGAGCAGTTCTTC,CASSLVGGGSGTEQFF
-,TRBV12-3/TRBV12-4,few,TRBJ1-6,TGTGCCAGCAGTCGACAGTCTGATTCACCCCTCCACTTT,CASSRQSDSPLHF
-,TRBV9,few,TRBJ2-5,TGTGCCAGCAGCGTCGATTACAACCAAGAGACCCAGTACTTC,CASSVDYNQETQYF